This T cell receptor beta chain emerged from a study of T cells in Graves' hyperthyroidism and ophthalmopathy. Study findings and constraints: Most thyroid clonotypes expanded above 0.001 appeared in blood too. Stable hyperthyroidism and ophthalmopathy were separated using 13 V-J signatures.

Regarding this clonotype: Antigen unknown. With a much larger clone just one base away, this may be a read error.

Template material for amplifying TCR beta CDR3 regions consisted of RNA transcripts. First-round RT-PCR with HTBI primers amplified the TCR CDR3 region. MiXCR, applied by TCRdb to the multiplex PCR reads, yields one record per CDR3 protein. The data show 250,000 or so distinct CDR3 sequences, approximately 15% seen once. Sequencing used blood. The TCR originated in a woman aged 40 to 50 with Graves' hyperthyroidism that later progressed to Graves' ophthalmopathy.

CDR3 DNA sequence: TGTGCCAGCAGAGAAGCTGGCAGCGGGCAGTACTTC. Translating it yields CASREAGSGQYF. The chain joins TRBV2 to TRBJ2-7, with D perhaps matching TRBD2 (5 bases). The CDR3 extends over 12 amino acids. CDR1 SNHLY and CDR2 FYNNEI come from the germline V gene.